This record covers a single TCR beta chain. The data are from a study of blood T cell repertoires in COVID-19. Study background: For recovered donors of Cohort 3, there were two negative PCRs, clearance, or symptom resolution.

Some clones are missing from TCRdb's copy, which holds only in-frame ones; the method was immunoSEQ multiplex PCR. The profile covers roughly 210,000 clones, with 80% to 90% appearing a single time and approximately 7.2% taken by the ten largest. There are 12 residues in the CDR3. Trimming cost V 3 bases and J 7 bases, with 9 bases left between them. In germline, CDR1 is LNHDA, CDR2 SQIVND (reference sequence). Residents of approximately 25 US areas, aged roughly 18 to 95 years, made up the participants. The specimen sequenced was PBMCs or T cells enriched from blood (not recorded which). The receptor was isolated from a man between 25 and 39 years old in a cohort exposed to, infected with or recovered from COVID-19 (not recorded which). This chain connects TRBV19 to TRBJ1-1; unclear D gene. The CDR3 sequence is CASSIQRHEAFF. In DNA form, the CDR3 reads TGTGCCAGTAGTATCCAGAGGCATGAAGCTTTCTTT.